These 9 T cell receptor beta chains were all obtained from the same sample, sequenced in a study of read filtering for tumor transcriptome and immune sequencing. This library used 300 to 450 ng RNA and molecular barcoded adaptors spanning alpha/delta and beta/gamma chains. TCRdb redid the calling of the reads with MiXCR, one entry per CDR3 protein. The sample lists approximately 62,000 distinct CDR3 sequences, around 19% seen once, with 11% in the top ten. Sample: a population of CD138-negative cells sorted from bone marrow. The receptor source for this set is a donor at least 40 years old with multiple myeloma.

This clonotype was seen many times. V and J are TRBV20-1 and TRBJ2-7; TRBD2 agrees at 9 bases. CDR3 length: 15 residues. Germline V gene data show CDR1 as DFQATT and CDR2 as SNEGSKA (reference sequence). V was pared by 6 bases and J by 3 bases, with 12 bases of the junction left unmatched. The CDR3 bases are TGCAGTGCGCCCCAGGACAGCGGGAGGTTCTACGAGCAGTACTTC. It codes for CSAPQDSGRFYEQYF.

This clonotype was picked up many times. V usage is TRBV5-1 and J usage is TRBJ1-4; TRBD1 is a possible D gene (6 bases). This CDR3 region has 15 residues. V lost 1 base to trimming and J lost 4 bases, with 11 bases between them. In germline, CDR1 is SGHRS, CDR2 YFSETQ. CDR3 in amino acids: CASSLLGQINEKLFF. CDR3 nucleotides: TGCGCCAGCAGCTTGCTTGGACAGATTAATGAAAAACTGTTTTTT.

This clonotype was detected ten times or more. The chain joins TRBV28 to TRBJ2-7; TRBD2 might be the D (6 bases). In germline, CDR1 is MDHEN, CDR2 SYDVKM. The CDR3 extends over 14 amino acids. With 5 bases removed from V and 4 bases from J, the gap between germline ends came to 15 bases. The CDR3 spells CASSPPLGGYEQYF. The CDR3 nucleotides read TGTGCCAGCAGTCCTCCCCTGGGGGGATACGAGCAGTACTTC.

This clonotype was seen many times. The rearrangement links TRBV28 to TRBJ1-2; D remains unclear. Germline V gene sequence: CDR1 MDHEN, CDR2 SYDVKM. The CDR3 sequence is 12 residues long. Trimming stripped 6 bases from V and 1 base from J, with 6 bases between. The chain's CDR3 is CASSQVNYGYTF. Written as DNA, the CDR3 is TGTGCCAGCAGCCAGGTTAACTATGGCTACACCTTC.

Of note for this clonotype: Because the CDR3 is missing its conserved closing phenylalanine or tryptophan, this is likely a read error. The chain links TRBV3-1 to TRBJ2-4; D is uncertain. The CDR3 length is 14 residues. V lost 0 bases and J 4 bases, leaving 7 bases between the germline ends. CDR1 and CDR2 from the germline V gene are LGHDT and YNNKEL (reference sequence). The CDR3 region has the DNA TGTGCCAGCAGCCAAGATGCAGGAAAAAACATTCAGTACCTC. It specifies CASSQDAGKNIQYL.

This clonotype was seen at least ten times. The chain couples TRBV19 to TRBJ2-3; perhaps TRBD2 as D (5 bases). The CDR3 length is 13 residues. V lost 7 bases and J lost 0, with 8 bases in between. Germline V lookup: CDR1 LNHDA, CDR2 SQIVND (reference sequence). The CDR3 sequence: CASIDYSTDTQYF. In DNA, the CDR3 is TGTGCCAGTATTGACTATAGCACAGATACGCAGTATTTT.

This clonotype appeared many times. The CDR3: CASSQPRDRVKRTEAFF. CDR3 DNA sequence: TGTGCCAGCAGCCAACCTCGGGACAGGGTGAAGCGGACTGAAGCTTTCTTT. The chain combines TRBV6-2 or TRBV6-3 with TRBJ1-1; 9 positions agree with TRBD1. The V gene's germline CDR1 is MNHEY and CDR2 SVGEGT. The ends lost 6 bases at V and 5 bases at J; junction bases unmatched: 16. The CDR3 has 17 residues.

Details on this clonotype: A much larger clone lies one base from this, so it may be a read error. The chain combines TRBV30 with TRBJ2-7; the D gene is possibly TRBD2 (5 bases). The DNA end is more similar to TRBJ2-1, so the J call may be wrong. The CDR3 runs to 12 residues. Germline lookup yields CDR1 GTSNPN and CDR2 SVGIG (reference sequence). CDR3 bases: TGTGCCTGCCTCGCGGGCCCCTACGAGCAGTTCTTC. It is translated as CACLAGPYEQFF.

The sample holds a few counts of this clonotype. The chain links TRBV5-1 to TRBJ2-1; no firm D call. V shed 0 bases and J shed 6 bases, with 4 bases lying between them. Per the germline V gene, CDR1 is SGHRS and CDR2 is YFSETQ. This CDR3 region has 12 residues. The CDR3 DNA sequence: TGCGCCAGCAGCTTGGATTTCAATGAGCAGTTCTTC. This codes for CASSLDFNEQFF.